This TCR beta chain was documented in a study of T cells in Graves' hyperthyroidism and ophthalmopathy. Study-wide results and caveats: Most clonotypes expanded in the thyroid (above 0.001) were also present in blood.

Germline V CDR1 and CDR2: SGDLS, YYNGEE. The V and J ends lost 1 base and 9 bases, in that order; junction bases with no gene match: 11. The CDR3 is 17 amino acids. This clonotype was counted between two and nine times. Its antigen is not known. Authors of the study amplified TCR beta CDR3 regions from RNA transcripts. The primer set for the first-round RT-PCR of the TCR CDR3 was HTBI. One entry per CDR3 protein, called by TCRdb with MiXCR from the multiplex PCR reads. Of a few hundred thousand distinct CDR3 sequences detected, about 15% appear once; the ten largest clones hold approximately 60%. Reasons for excluding patients were uncontrolled infection, other autoimmune disease, pregnancy or lactation.

The chain recombines TRBV9 with TRBJ2-1; 12 nucleotides match TRBD1. The sequenced material came from blood. The receptor comes from a woman aged 60 to 75 with Graves' ophthalmopathy. CDR3: CASSVSSPGQGASEQFF. The CDR3 bases are TGTGCCAGCAGCGTATCTTCGCCGGGACAGGGGGCTAGTGAGCAGTTCTTC. Supplemented by reference TRBV9 and TRBJ2-1, the full variable domain reads DSGVTQTPKHLITATGQRVTLRCSPRSGDLSVYWYQQSLDQGLQFLIQYYNGEERAKGNILERFSAQQFPDLHSELNLSSLELGDSALYFCASSVSSPGQGASEQFFGPGTRLTVL.